This T cell receptor beta chain was obtained from a study of blood T cell repertoires in COVID-19. Study overall: Samples taken during acute and convalescent COVID-19 were collected in the United States, Italy and Spain. In each case, the material was cDNA or gDNA derived from T cells, B-cell-depleted T cells, or PBMCs.

Source study methods: Estimates of nucleated cell counts were drawn from the amplification of reference gene primers. The method was immunoSEQ multiplex PCR; TCRdb's version includes in-frame clones alone and lacks a portion of them. The D gene and trimming were derived from the DNA, and the V and J assignments and clone size from that table. This table has about 150,000 clones, around four fifths appearing once. Germline V CDR1 and CDR2: LNHDA, SQIVND (reference sequence). V was shortened by 4 bases and J by 1 base, with 11 bases between the two germline ends. This CDR3 is 15 amino acids long. What was sequenced was peripheral blood. The gene calls are TRBV19 and TRBJ1-5; weak D call: TRBD1 (6 bases). The sequence was obtained from a human donor in a cohort sampled during active COVID-19. CDR3 protein: CASSSSGQSNQPQHF. DNA for the CDR3: TGTGCCAGTAGTAGTTCAGGACAGAGCAATCAGCCCCAGCATTTT.